The next 16 T cell receptor beta chains were all read from a single sample in a study of CD8 T cells in ankylosing spondylitis. TCRdb reanalysed the 5' RACE reads using MiXCR and keeps one entry per CDR3 protein. The data hold about 360,000 distinct CDR3 sequences, with approximately 22% observed a single time. The sample was blood, either unsorted or a sorted T cell fraction (not recorded which). Source of these receptors: a male donor with ankylosing spondylitis or in good health (not recorded which).

This clonotype was found a few times. The rearrangement links TRBV10-3 to TRBJ2-7; TRBD1 aligns across 9 bases. CDR1 is ENHRY, CDR2 SYGVKD, per germline. V lost 5 bases, J lost 2 bases, and 4 bases stayed unmatched. This CDR3 is built from 14 residues. The CDR3 region has the DNA TGTGCCATCAGTAACAGGGGGCCCCCCTACGAGCAGTACTTC. Its translation is CAISNRGPPYEQYF.

The chain recombines TRBV7-8 with TRBJ2-7; D is ambiguous. The CDR3 has 13 residues. The germline V gene has CDR1 SGHVS and CDR2 FQNEAQ. V gave up 1 base and J gave up 5 bases, with 9 bases separating them. The CDR3 nucleotides are TGTGCCAGCAGCTTAGGGCGGTTGGACGAGCAGTACTTC. It yields the protein CASSLGRLDEQYF.

This clonotype was observed a handful of times. This chain links TRBV12-3 or TRBV12-4 with TRBJ2-7; D remains ambiguous. Trimming removed 6 bases at V and 0 bases at J, with 15 bases between. This CDR3 is 15 amino acids long. The CDR3 is CASSLHTTSSYEQYF. CDR3 coding DNA: TGTGCCAGCAGCCTCCACACCACGAGCTCCTACGAGCAGTACTTC.

As for this clonotype: The junction and the germline gene differ at one end; a read error may be behind it. The rearrangement links TRBV7-7 to TRBJ2-5, with D perhaps TRBD1 or TRBD2 (5 bases each). Germline assignment: CDR1 SSHAT and CDR2 FNYEAQ (reference sequence). The CDR3 extends over 16 amino acids. DNA of the CDR3: TGTGCTAGCAGCTTGTCCTCCGGGACGGAGGATGAGACCCAGTACTTC. Translated: CASSLSSGTEDETQYF.

This chain uses TRBV9 with TRBJ2-3, with D maybe TRBD1 (6 bases). This CDR3 has 12 residues. V lost 3 bases, J lost 8 bases, and 10 bases lay in between. Germline loops: CDR1 SGDLS, CDR2 YYNGEE. The CDR3, as DNA: TGTGCCAGCAGCGGATCAGGGGCTACGCAGTATTTT. Translated: CASSGSGATQYF.

This clonotype has a handful of counts. The chain employs TRBV29-1 and TRBJ2-1; 12 bases are a match to TRBD2. Germline V gene sequence: CDR1 SQVTM, CDR2 ANQGSEA. This CDR3 is built from 14 residues. J was trimmed by 6 bases and V by 3 bases; bases with no gene match: 3. The CDR3 protein is CSVDGLAGSNEQFF. The CDR3 coding sequence is TGCAGCGTTGACGGACTAGCGGGGAGCAATGAGCAGTTCTTC.

This sequence joins TRBV7-8 and TRBJ2-3, with 8 positions matching TRBD2. CDR1 SGHVS and CDR2 FQNEAQ come from the germline V gene. This CDR3 region has 16 residues. Unmatched junction bases numbered 6, after V lost 4 bases and J lost 0 bases. This CDR3 is CASSSRGVSSTDTQYF. CDR3 nucleotide sequence: TGTGCCAGCAGCTCGCGGGGGGTCTCTAGCACAGATACGCAGTATTTT.

The chain employs TRBV10-1 and TRBJ2-3, with 8 bases matching TRBD2. With V trimmed by 5 bases and J by 2 bases, 12 bases remained unmatched. Germline V gene sequence: CDR1 WNHNN, CDR2 SYGVQD (reference sequence). This CDR3 is 17 amino acids long. The DNA of the CDR3 is TGCGCCAGCAGTCGTGGGACCAGCGGGGGAAACACAGATACGCAGTATTTT. It is translated as CASSRGTSGGNTDTQYF.

The rearrangement joins TRBV29-1 to TRBJ2-7; TRBD1 aligns across 11 bases. CDR1 is SQVTM, CDR2 ANQGSEA, per germline. The V and J ends lost 4 bases and 4 bases, in that order; junction bases with no gene match: 3. The CDR3 spans 13 residues. Written as DNA, the CDR3 is TGCAGCGTTGGGACAGGGGGCAAATACGAGCAGTACTTC. It codes for CSVGTGGKYEQYF.

The chain couples TRBV28 to TRBJ2-7; D is unclear. Trimming cost V 5 bases and J 4 bases, with 15 bases left between them. The CDR3 totals 14 residues. The V gene's germline CDR1 is MDHEN and CDR2 SYDVKM. Here the CDR3 reads CASSTTTGWYEQYF. CDR3 bases: TGTGCCAGCAGTACAACGACGGGCTGGTACGAGCAGTACTTC.

This clonotype was counted at least ten times. The V and J genes are TRBV7-9 and TRBJ2-1, with TRBD2 as a possible D gene (5 bases). The length of the CDR3 is 13 residues. Trimming took off 1 base at V and 5 bases at J, with 6 bases between the two ends. The germline CDR1 and CDR2 sequences are SEHNR and FQNEAQ (reference sequence). In DNA, the CDR3 is TGTGCCAGCAGCTTAGTACTAGACAATGAGCAGTTCTTC. This translates into CASSLVLDNEQFF.

The chain links TRBV29-1 to TRBJ2-7; D possibly corresponds to TRBD2 (6 bases). The CDR3 has 16 residues. V lost 6 bases and J lost 2, with 23 bases in between. CDR1 is SQVTM, CDR2 ANQGSEA, per germline. CDR3 region: CSVQSGPGMNTYEQYF. For the CDR3, the DNA is TGCAGCGTCCAAAGCGGGCCAGGGATGAATACCTACGAGCAGTACTTC.

This chain uses TRBV5-8 with TRBJ1-4; D is possibly TRBD1 (5 bases). CDR3 length equals 17 residues. Germline loops: CDR1 SGHTS, CDR2 YDEGEE. The ends were cut back, 4 bases at V and 0 bases at J, with 16 bases in the middle. The CDR3 DNA sequence: TGTGCCAGCAGCATTGCTGGGACGCTGGCAACTAATGAAAAACTGTTTTTT. Its translation: CASSIAGTLATNEKLFF.

Only a few counts were recorded for this clonotype. The rearrangement joins TRBV28 to TRBJ2-4; tentatively, D is TRBD1 (6 bases). CDR3 length: 15 amino acids. Per the germline V gene, CDR1 is MDHEN and CDR2 is SYDVKM. V dropped 3 bases and J dropped 6 bases, with 15 bases sitting between them. The CDR3 loop is CASSFSSQGRNIQYF. As DNA, the CDR3 is TGTGCCAGCAGTTTTTCTTCACAGGGTAGAAACATTCAGTACTTC.

This clonotype was seen many times. A read error may account for a junction end that differs from germline. This rearrangement joins TRBV5-1 to TRBJ2-1, with no clear D. The CDR3 is made up of 15 amino acids. CDR1 is SGHRS and CDR2 is YFSETQ in the germline V gene. CDR3 residues: CASSLFGSSYNEQFF. The DNA of the CDR3 is TGTGCCAGCAGCTTATTCGGAAGCTCCTACAATGAGCAGTTCTTC.

This clonotype was counted ten times or more. The chain uses TRBV12-3 or TRBV12-4 and TRBJ2-1; TRBD1 is a possible D gene (5 bases). V was pared by 6 bases and J by 7 bases, with 10 bases between. This CDR3 has 12 residues. Written as DNA, the CDR3 is TGTGCCAGCAGCCCCTACAGGAATGAGCAGTTCTTC. This codes for CASSPYRNEQFF.